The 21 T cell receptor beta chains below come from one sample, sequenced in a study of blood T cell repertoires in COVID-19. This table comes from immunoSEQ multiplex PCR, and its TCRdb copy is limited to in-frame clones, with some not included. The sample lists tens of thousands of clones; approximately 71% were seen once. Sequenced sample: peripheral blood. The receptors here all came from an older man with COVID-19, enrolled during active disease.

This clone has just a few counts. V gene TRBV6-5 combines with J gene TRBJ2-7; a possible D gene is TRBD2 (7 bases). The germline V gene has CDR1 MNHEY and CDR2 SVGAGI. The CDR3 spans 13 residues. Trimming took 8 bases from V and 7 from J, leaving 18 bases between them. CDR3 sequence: CASRGAVNREQYF. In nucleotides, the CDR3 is TGTGCCAGCCGGGGGGCTGTAAATAGGGAGCAGTACTTC.

The CDR3 bases are TGTGCCGCGTCGGGACAGAATAATTCACCCCTCCACTTT. This translates into CAASGQNNSPLHF. V is TRBV30 and J is TRBJ1-6, with 7 bases matching TRBD1. V lost 8 bases to trimming and J lost 5 bases; unmatched junction nucleotides: 6. Germline V gene sequence: CDR1 GTSNPN, CDR2 SVGIG (reference sequence). CDR3 size: 13 residues.

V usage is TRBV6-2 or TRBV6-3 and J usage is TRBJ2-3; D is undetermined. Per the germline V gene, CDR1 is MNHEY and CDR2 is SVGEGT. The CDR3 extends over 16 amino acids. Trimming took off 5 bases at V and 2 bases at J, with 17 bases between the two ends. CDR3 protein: CASSQLRLWATDTQYF. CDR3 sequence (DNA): TGTGCCAGCAGTCAACTCCGTTTGTGGGCCACAGATACGCAGTATTTT.

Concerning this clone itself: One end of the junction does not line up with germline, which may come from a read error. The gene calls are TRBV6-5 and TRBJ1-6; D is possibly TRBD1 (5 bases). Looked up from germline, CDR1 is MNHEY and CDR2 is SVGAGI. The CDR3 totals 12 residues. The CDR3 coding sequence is TGTGCCAGCAACCCGGGGGAAGGACGGCATTTATTT. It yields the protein CASNPGEGRHLF.

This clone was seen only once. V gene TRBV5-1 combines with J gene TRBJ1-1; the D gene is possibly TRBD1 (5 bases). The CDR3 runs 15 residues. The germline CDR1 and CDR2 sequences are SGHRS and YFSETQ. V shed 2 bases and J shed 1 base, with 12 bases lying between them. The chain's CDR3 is CASSLQATKNTEAFF. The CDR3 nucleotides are TGCGCCAGCAGCTTACAGGCCACCAAGAACACTGAAGCTTTCTTT.

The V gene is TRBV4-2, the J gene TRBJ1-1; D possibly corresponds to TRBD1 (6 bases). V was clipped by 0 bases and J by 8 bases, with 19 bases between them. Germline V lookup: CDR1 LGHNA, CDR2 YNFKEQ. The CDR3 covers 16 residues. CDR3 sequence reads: CASSQENGRGSMEAFF. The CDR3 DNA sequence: TGTGCCAGCAGCCAAGAAAATGGCAGGGGTTCAATGGAAGCTTTCTTT.

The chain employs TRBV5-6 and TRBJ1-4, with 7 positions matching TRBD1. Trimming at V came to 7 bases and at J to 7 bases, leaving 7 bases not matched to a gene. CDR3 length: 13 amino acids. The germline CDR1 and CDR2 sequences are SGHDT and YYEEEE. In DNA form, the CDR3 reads TGTGCCAGCGGGACAGCCTCTGGTGAAAAACTGTTTTTT. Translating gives CASGTASGEKLFF.

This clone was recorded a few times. The chain's CDR3 is CASQLGAVNQPQHF. The CDR3 DNA is TGTGCCAGCCAATTAGGGGCAGTCAATCAGCCCCAGCATTTT. The chain is built from TRBV7-8 and TRBJ1-5; TRBD1 might be the D (5 bases). V was shortened by 8 bases and J by 3 bases, with 14 bases between the two germline ends. This CDR3 has 14 residues. The germline gives CDR1 SGHVS, CDR2 FQNEAQ.

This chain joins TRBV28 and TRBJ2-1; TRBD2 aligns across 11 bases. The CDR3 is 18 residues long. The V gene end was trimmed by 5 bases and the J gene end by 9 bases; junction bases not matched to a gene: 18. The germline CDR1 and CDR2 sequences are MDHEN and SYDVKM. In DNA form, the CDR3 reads TGTGCCAGCAGTACCTTCCCTACTAGCGGGAGAGACTTCGGTGAGCAGTTCTTC. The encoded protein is CASSTFPTSGRDFGEQFF.

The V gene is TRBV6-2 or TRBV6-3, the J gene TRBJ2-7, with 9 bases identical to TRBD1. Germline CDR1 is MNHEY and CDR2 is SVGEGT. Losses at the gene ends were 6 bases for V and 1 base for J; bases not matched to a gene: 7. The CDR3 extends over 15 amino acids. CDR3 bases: TGTGCCAGCAGCCTGGGACAGGGTCCATCCTACGAGCAGTACTTC. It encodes CASSLGQGPSYEQYF.

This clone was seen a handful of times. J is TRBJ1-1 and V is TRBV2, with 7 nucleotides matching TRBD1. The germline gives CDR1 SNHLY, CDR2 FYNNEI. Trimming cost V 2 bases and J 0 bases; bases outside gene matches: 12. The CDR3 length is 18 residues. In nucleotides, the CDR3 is TGTGCCAGCAGTGAATCTCAGGGGGAAGCAGGGGTGAACACTGAAGCTTTCTTT. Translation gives CASSESQGEAGVNTEAFF. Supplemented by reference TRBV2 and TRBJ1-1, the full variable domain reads EPEVTQTPSHQVTQMGQEVILRCVPISNHLYFYWYRQILGQKVEFLVSFYNNEISEKSEIFDDQFSVERPDGSNFTLKIRSTKLEDSAMYFCASSESQGEAGVNTEAFFGQGTRLTVV.

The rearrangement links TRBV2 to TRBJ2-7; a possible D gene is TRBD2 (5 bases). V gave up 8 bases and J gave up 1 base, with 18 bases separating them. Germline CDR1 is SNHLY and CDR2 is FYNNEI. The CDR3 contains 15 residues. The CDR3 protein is CASLRGQLFSYEQYF. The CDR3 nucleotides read TGTGCCAGCTTACGGGGTCAGCTTTTTTCCTACGAGCAGTACTTC.

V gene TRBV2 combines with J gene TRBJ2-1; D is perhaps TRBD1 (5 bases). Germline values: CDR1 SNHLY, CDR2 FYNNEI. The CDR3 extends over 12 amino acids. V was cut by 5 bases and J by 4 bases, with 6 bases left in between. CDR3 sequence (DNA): TGTGCCAGCAGTCCAGGGTACAATGAGCAGTTCTTC. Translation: CASSPGYNEQFF.

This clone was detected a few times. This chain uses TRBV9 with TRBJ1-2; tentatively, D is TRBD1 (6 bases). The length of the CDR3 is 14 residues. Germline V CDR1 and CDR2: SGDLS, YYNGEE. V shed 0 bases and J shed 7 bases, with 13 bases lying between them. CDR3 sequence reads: CASSVGTGYGGYTF. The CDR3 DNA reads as TGTGCCAGCAGCGTAGGTACAGGGTATGGTGGCTACACCTTC.

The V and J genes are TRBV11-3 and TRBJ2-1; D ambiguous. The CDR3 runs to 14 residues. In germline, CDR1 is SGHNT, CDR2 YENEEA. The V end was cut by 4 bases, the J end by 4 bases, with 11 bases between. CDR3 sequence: CASSYSQTYNEQFF. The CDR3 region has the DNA TGTGCCAGCAGCTATAGCCAGACTTACAATGAGCAGTTCTTC. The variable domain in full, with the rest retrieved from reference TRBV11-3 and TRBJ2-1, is EAGVVQSPRYKIIEKKQPVAFWCNPISGHNTLYWYLQNLGQGPELLIRYENEEAVDDSQLPKDRFSAERLKGVDSTLKIQPAELGDSAVYLCASSYSQTYNEQFFGPGTRLTVL.

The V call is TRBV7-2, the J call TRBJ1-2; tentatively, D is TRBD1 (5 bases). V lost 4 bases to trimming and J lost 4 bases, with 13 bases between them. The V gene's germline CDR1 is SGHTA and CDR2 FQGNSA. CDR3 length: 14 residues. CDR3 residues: CASSSQGGGYGYTF. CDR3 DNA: TGTGCCAGCAGCTCTCAGGGAGGAGGCTATGGCTACACCTTC.

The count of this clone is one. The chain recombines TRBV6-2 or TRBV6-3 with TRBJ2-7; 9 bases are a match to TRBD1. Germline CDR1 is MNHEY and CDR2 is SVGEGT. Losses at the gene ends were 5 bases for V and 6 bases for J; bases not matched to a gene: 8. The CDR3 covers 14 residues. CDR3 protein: CASSTRTGVGEQYF. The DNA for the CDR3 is TGTGCCAGCAGTACCCGGACAGGGGTCGGCGAGCAGTACTTC.

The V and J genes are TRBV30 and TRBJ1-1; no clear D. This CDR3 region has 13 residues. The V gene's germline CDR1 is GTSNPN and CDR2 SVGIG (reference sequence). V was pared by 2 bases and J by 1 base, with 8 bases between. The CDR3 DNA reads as TGTGCCTGGAGTCGGGAGCAGAACACTGAAGCTTTCTTT. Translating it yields CAWSREQNTEAFF.

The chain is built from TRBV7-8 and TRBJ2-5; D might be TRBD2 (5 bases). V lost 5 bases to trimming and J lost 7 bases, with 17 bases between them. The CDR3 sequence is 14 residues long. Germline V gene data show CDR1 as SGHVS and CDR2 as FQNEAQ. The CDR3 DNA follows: TGTGCCAGCAGCACACAACTAGGGTCTGGGACCCAGTACTTC. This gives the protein CASSTQLGSGTQYF.

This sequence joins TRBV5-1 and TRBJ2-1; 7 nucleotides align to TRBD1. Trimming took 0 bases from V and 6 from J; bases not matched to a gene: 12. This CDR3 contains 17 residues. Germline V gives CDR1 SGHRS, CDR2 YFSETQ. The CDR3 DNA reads TGCGCCAGCAGCTTGGCCGAGCTCACAGGGGTAGGCAATGAGCAGTTCTTC. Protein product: CASSLAELTGVGNEQFF.

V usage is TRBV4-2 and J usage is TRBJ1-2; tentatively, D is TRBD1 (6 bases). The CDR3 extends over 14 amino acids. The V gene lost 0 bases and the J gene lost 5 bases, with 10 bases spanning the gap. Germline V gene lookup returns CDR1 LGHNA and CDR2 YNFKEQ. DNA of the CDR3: TGTGCCAGCAGCCAAGAGGGGGCAGGGTATGGCTACACCTTC. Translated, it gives CASSQEGAGYGYTF.